Below are 32 T cell receptor beta chains sequenced from a single sample in a study of blood T cell repertoires in COVID-19 (dated by TCRdb to the early 2020s). Library construction relied on the immunoSEQ multiplex PCR assay. TCRdb mirrors the immuneACCESS table, restricted to in-frame sequences. Some clones are absent from its copies; in checked studies, under half trace to an unresolved V gene, and the reason for the others is unknown. The sample table contains about 280,000 clones; only one count was recorded for 85% of them. Together, the top ten hold 2% to 3% of the sample. The sequencing sample was made of PBMCs or T cells enriched from blood (not recorded which). The receptors derive from a woman between 45 and 65 years old who had recovered from COVID-19.

The chain couples TRBV5-1 to TRBJ1-2; 7 bases map to TRBD1. The germline V gene has CDR1 SGHRS and CDR2 YFSETQ. V was clipped by 2 bases and J by 2 bases; unmatched bases: 6. This CDR3 region has 15 residues. Here the CDR3 DNA reads TGCGCCAGCAGCTTTTGGGGACAGAGCAACTATGGCTACACCTTC. Protein product: CASSFWGQSNYGYTF.

The rearrangement joins TRBV6-5 to TRBJ2-1, with a weak D call TRBD2 (6 bases). This CDR3 comprises 14 residues. The germline V gene encodes CDR1 MNHEY and CDR2 SVGAGI. The germline V and J ends were trimmed by 3 bases and 10 bases, with 16 bases remaining between them. The CDR3 nucleotides are TGTGCCAGCAGTTATGCCCTAGCGTCAGTCGAGCAGTTCTTC. It translates to CASSYALASVEQFF.

The V call is TRBV5-4, the J call TRBJ2-7; TRBD1 agrees at 12 bases. Looked up from germline, CDR1 is SGHNT and CDR2 is YYREEE (reference sequence). J gave up 7 bases and V 5 bases, and 16 bases lay outside the gene matches. The CDR3 length is 17 residues. The CDR3 DNA is TGTGCCAGCAGTAGCGCCCGGGACAGGGGGCGCGGATGGGAGCAGTACTTC. It encodes CASSSARDRGRGWEQYF.

V is TRBV27 and J is TRBJ1-5; D perhaps matches TRBD1 (5 bases). V lost 6 bases and J 1 base, leaving 7 bases between the germline ends. The CDR3 consists of 13 residues. Germline V lookup: CDR1 MNHEY, CDR2 SMNVEV (reference sequence). The CDR3 coding sequence is TGTGCCAGCAGCTACAGGAGCAATCAGCCCCAGCATTTT. Encoded protein: CASSYRSNQPQHF.

The rearrangement links TRBV4-1 to TRBJ2-5; 10 bases map to TRBD2. The CDR3 covers 15 residues. Germline assignment: CDR1 MGHRA and CDR2 YSYEKL. With 3 bases clipped from V and 2 bases from J, the junction kept 3 bases outside the gene matches. The CDR3 DNA sequence: TGCGCCAGCAGCCACGGGACTAGCGTTCAAGAGACCCAGTACTTC. Protein product: CASSHGTSVQETQYF.

The V and J genes are TRBV4-2 and TRBJ2-7; TRBD1 aligns across 11 bases. The CDR3 is 14 amino acids. V shed 4 bases, J shed 3 bases, and the junction held 2 bases outside the gene matches. Germline assignment: CDR1 LGHNA and CDR2 YNFKEQ. The chain's CDR3 is CASSPGTGGYEQYF. The CDR3 nucleotides are TGTGCCAGCAGCCCCGGGACAGGGGGCTACGAGCAGTACTTC.

CDR3 amino acids: CASSLFSRPETDTQYF. CDR3 nucleotides: TGTGCCAGCAGCTTATTTTCCCGCCCCGAGACAGATACGCAGTATTTT. V gene TRBV11-2 combines with J gene TRBJ2-3; D is uncertain. Germline lookup yields CDR1 SGHAT and CDR2 FQNNGV. Between the trimmed V and J ends, which lost 2 bases and 3 bases, there was a span of 15 bases. The CDR3 has 16 amino acids.

Here the CDR3 DNA reads TGCAGCGTTGATCCCAGGACTAGCGGGAGAGCTGAGCAGTTCTTC. Protein: CSVDPRTSGRAEQFF. The chain joins TRBV29-1 to TRBJ2-1; 13 bases agree with TRBD2. Germline V gene sequence: CDR1 SQVTM, CDR2 ANQGSEA. The junction had 8 bases not matched to a gene; V was cut back by 3 bases and J by 9 bases. The CDR3 contains 15 residues.

CDR3 nucleotide sequence: TGTGCCAGCAGCTCCGGGACACACCACTACGAGCAGTACTTC. The encoded protein is CASSSGTHHYEQYF. The rearrangement uses TRBV7-9 and TRBJ2-7, with a possible D match to TRBD1 (6 bases). This CDR3 region has 14 residues. Germline assignment: CDR1 SEHNR and CDR2 FQNEAQ (reference sequence). Trimming took 4 bases from V and 3 from J, leaving 13 bases between them.

The J gene is TRBJ2-5, the V gene TRBV30, with TRBD2 identical over 9 bases. V was clipped by 1 base and J by 5 bases; unmatched bases: 5. In germline, CDR1 is GTSNPN, CDR2 SVGIG (reference sequence). CDR3 length: 14 amino acids. The CDR3: CAWSAGTSRETQYF. The CDR3 DNA is TGTGCCTGGAGTGCAGGGACTAGCCGGGAGACCCAGTACTTC.

The chain links TRBV12-3 or TRBV12-4 to TRBJ1-1; D is ambiguous. The CDR3 length is 11 residues. V lost 5 bases and J lost 1, with 2 bases in between. CDR3 loop: CASSRNTEAFF. The CDR3 nucleotides are TGTGCCAGCAGTCGGAACACTGAAGCTTTCTTT.

The chain carries TRBV28 and TRBJ1-5; TRBD1 might be the D (6 bases). The CDR3 runs 12 residues. V shed 8 bases and J shed 4 bases, with 9 bases lying between them. CDR1 is MDHEN and CDR2 is SYDVKM in the germline V gene. CDR3 bases: TGTGCCAGCCTAGGGGGAAATCAGCCCCAGCATTTT. Amino acid sequence: CASLGGNQPQHF.

The CDR3 spells CASSLAGLAAQETQYF. DNA for the CDR3: TGTGCCAGCAGCTTAGCGGGACTAGCGGCGCAAGAGACCCAGTACTTC. V usage is TRBV7-9 and J usage is TRBJ2-5; 11 nucleotides align to TRBD2. Unmatched junction bases numbered 2, after V lost 0 bases and J lost 2 bases. Germline V lookup: CDR1 SEHNR, CDR2 FQNEAQ (reference sequence). The CDR3 consists of 16 residues.

This rearrangement joins TRBV19 to TRBJ1-5; unclear D gene. CDR3 length equals 17 residues. Trimming shortened V by 1 base and J by 0 bases, and 13 bases separated the two germline ends. Germline loops: CDR1 LNHDA, CDR2 SQIVND (reference sequence). The CDR3 region is CASSIGVPSYSNQPQHF. In nucleotides, the CDR3 is TGTGCCAGTAGTATAGGAGTTCCGAGTTATAGCAATCAGCCCCAGCATTTT.

The chain combines TRBV18 with TRBJ1-4; TRBD1 is a possible D gene (5 bases). Looked up from germline, CDR1 is KGHSH and CDR2 is LQKENI. The V end was cut by 6 bases, the J end by 4 bases, with 9 bases between. The CDR3 contains 13 residues. CDR3: CASSGTFNEKLFF. The CDR3, as DNA: TGTGCCAGCTCGGGGACTTTTAATGAAAAACTGTTTTTT.

The rearrangement joins TRBV5-1 to TRBJ2-2, with TRBD2 matching 12 bases. This CDR3 contains 16 residues. Looked up from germline, CDR1 is SGHRS and CDR2 is YFSETQ. Unmatched junction bases numbered 1, after V lost 0 bases and J lost 4 bases. This CDR3 reads CASSLGLAGATGELFF. DNA of the CDR3: TGCGCCAGCAGCTTGGGACTAGCGGGGGCCACCGGGGAGCTGTTTTTT. The full variable domain, in which reference TRBV5-1 and TRBJ2-2 provide the parts outside the CDR3, is KAGVTQTPRYLIKTRGQQVTLSCSPISGHRSVSWYQQTPGQGLQFLFEYFSETQRNKGNFPGRFSGRQFSNSRSEMNVSTLELGDSALYLCASSLGLAGATGELFFGEGSRLTVL.

The rearrangement uses TRBV15 and TRBJ1-1, with D unresolved. CDR1 is LNHNV, CDR2 YYDKDF, per germline (reference sequence). V was cut by 0 bases and J by 0 bases, with 11 bases left in between. The CDR3 loop spans 16 amino acids. This chain's CDR3 is CATSRDRFGVNTEAFF. DNA of the CDR3: TGTGCCACCAGCAGAGATAGGTTCGGGGTGAACACTGAAGCTTTCTTT.

The CDR3 reads CASSPSRLAGRTSQETQYF. CDR3 nucleotide sequence: TGTGCCAGCTCACCAAGTCGGCTAGCGGGGAGGACGAGCCAAGAGACCCAGTACTTC. This sequence joins TRBV18 and TRBJ2-5; 9 bases line up with TRBD2. The J segment lost 1 base and the V segment lost 2 bases, leaving 14 bases of the junction unmatched. CDR3 length equals 19 residues. Per the germline V gene, CDR1 is KGHSH and CDR2 is LQKENI.

This rearrangement joins TRBV2 to TRBJ1-6; 10 nucleotides align to TRBD1. Germline CDR1 and CDR2: SNHLY and FYNNEI. The length of the CDR3 is 16 residues. V was clipped by 6 bases and J by 3 bases; unmatched bases: 5. The chain's CDR3 is CASRYGQGVYNSPLHF. CDR3 bases: TGTGCCAGCAGATACGGACAGGGGGTCTATAATTCACCCCTCCACTTT.

The chain recombines TRBV13 with TRBJ1-2; 7 positions agree with TRBD1. Germline loops: CDR1 PRHDT, CDR2 FYEKMQ (reference sequence). The ends lost 0 bases at V and 6 bases at J; junction bases unmatched: 1. The CDR3 has 13 residues. The CDR3, as DNA: TGTGCCAGCAGCTTAGGGGACAGGAATGGCTACACCTTC. It encodes CASSLGDRNGYTF.

Only a few counts were recorded for this clone. V and J are TRBV11-1 and TRBJ2-2; D may be TRBD1 (6 bases). Germline CDR1 SGHAT, CDR2 FQDESV (reference sequence). V gave up 1 base and J gave up 3 bases, with 12 bases separating them. CDR3 size: 16 residues. CDR3 DNA sequence: TGTGCCAGCAGCTTAGTCGGGACACCGCACACCGGGGAGCTGTTTTTT. Amino acids: CASSLVGTPHTGELFF.

The chain employs TRBV19 and TRBJ2-1; TRBD1 is a possible D gene (7 bases). The CDR3 runs 15 residues. Looked up from germline, CDR1 is LNHDA and CDR2 is SQIVND (reference sequence). V dropped 3 bases and J dropped 2 bases, with 11 bases sitting between them. The CDR3: CASSIDREAYNEQFF. CDR3 nucleotide sequence: TGTGCCAGTAGTATTGACAGGGAGGCCTACAATGAGCAGTTCTTC.

The CDR3, as DNA: TGTGCCAGCAGCCCTAGCTCGAGGGCCGAAGCTTTCTTT. It is translated as CASSPSSRAEAFF. The V and J genes are TRBV7-3 and TRBJ1-1; no clear D gene. The V end was cut by 5 bases, the J end by 8 bases, with 15 bases between. This CDR3 has 13 residues. Per germline, CDR1 SGHTA and CDR2 FQGTGA.

The CDR3 is CASSYVGGWNTEAFF. CDR3 in DNA: TGTGCCAGCAGTTACGTTGGGGGGTGGAACACTGAAGCTTTCTTT. J is TRBJ1-1 and V is TRBV6-5, with D perhaps TRBD1 (5 bases). Trimming shortened V by 2 bases and J by 1 base, and 11 bases separated the two germline ends. The CDR3 length is 15 residues. The V gene's germline CDR1 is MNHEY and CDR2 SVGAGI.

The genes are TRBV19 and TRBJ1-5; the match to TRBD1 covers 9 bases. The CDR3 extends over 16 amino acids. V shed 3 bases, J shed 5 bases, and the junction held 8 bases outside the gene matches. The V gene's germline CDR1 is LNHDA and CDR2 SQIVND (reference sequence). CDR3 coding DNA: TGTGCCAGTAGTATGGTTGGGACAGGGAGCGATCAGCCCCAGCATTTT. Its translation: CASSMVGTGSDQPQHF.

Details on this clone: Other DNA sequences in the sample encode the same CDR3. V and J are TRBV7-2 and TRBJ1-5, with D possibly TRBD1 on 6 matching bases. CDR1 and CDR2 from the germline V gene are SGHTA and FQGNSA. The CDR3 consists of 16 residues. Deletions cut 0 bases from V and 4 bases from J, with 13 bases between. The CDR3 loop is CASSLAGGGNNQPQHF. In nucleotides, the CDR3 is TGTGCCAGCAGCTTAGCGGGCGGGGGCAATAATCAGCCCCAGCATTTT. Full variable domain (rest looked up from reference TRBV7-2 and TRBJ1-5): GAGVSQSPSNKVTEKGKDVELRCDPISGHTALYWYRQSLGQGLEFLIYFQGNSAPDKSGLPSDRFSAERTGGSVSTLTIQRTQQEDSAVYLCASSLAGGGNNQPQHFGDGTRLSIL.

The chain combines TRBV5-1 with TRBJ2-7; the D is unclear. The germline gives CDR1 SGHRS, CDR2 YFSETQ. V lost 3 bases, J lost 5 bases, and 12 bases lay in between. CDR3 length equals 13 residues. The CDR3 here is CASSSGLPDEQYF. The CDR3 DNA is TGCGCCAGCAGCTCCGGGTTACCCGACGAGCAGTACTTC.

The V call is TRBV7-6, the J call TRBJ1-6; 9 nucleotides line up with TRBD1. The CDR3 has 16 amino acids. CDR1 is SGHVS and CDR2 is FNYEAQ in the germline V gene. V shed 3 bases, J shed 3 bases, and the junction held 3 bases outside the gene matches. This CDR3 is CASSLGQGNYNSPLHF. CDR3 in DNA: TGTGCCAGCAGCTTGGGACAGGGCAACTATAATTCACCCCTCCACTTT.

The CDR3, as DNA: TGTGCCTGGAGTGATAGTGGCGGGGGATGGCAGCCCCAGCATTTT. Protein sequence: CAWSDSGGGWQPQHF. The chain joins TRBV30 to TRBJ1-5; D perhaps matches TRBD1 (5 bases). The CDR3 spans 15 residues. Germline V lookup: CDR1 GTSNPN, CDR2 SVGIG (reference sequence). Trimming cost V 1 base and J 7 bases, with 17 bases left between them.

DNA for the CDR3: TGTGCCAGCTCACCGGGCGGGAATTCACCCCTCCACTTT. Encoded protein: CASSPGGNSPLHF. The chain joins TRBV18 to TRBJ1-6; D gene ambiguous. V was pared by 3 bases and J by 7 bases, with 7 bases between. The germline CDR1 and CDR2 sequences are KGHSH and LQKENI. The CDR3 spans 13 residues.

CDR3 in DNA: TGTGCCAGCTTGAACAGGGACCAAGAGACCCAGTACTTC. Translating it yields CASLNRDQETQYF. The genes are TRBV18 and TRBJ2-5, with D possibly TRBD1 on 6 matching bases. Germline V gene sequence: CDR1 KGHSH, CDR2 LQKENI. V lost 7 bases and J 0 bases, leaving 9 bases between the germline ends. The CDR3 totals 13 residues.

This clone has a single count. This chain links TRBV19 with TRBJ1-1; tentatively, D is TRBD1 (5 bases). The CDR3 sequence is 15 residues long. Deletions cut 5 bases from V and 4 bases from J, with 17 bases between. Germline values: CDR1 LNHDA, CDR2 SQIVND (reference sequence). CDR3 region: CASSDRDSQSTEAFF. DNA for the CDR3: TGTGCCAGTAGTGACCGGGACTCCCAGAGCACTGAAGCTTTCTTT.